These 11 T cell receptor beta chains share one sample of origin, sequenced in a study of siplizumab effects on memory and regulatory T cells. The table came from immunoSEQ multiplex PCR; TCRdb's copy has only in-frame clones and leaves some out. The data hold more than 90,000 clones, with 92% observed a single time. Sequences were obtained from non-Treg CD4+ T cells sorted from blood. The receptors were sampled from a human donor in good health.

The chain has TRBV6-1 and TRBJ2-7; no clear D gene. This CDR3 is 11 amino acids long. CDR1 is MNHNS and CDR2 is SASEGT in the germline V gene. Between the trimmed V and J ends, which lost 5 bases and 3 bases, there was a span of 5 bases. The CDR3 DNA follows: TGTGCCAGCAGTTCCAACTACGAGCAGTACTTC. Encoded protein: CASSSNYEQYF.

The V gene is TRBV5-4, the J gene TRBJ2-7; 8 nucleotides match TRBD2. V lost 4 bases, J lost 0 bases, and 6 bases stayed unmatched. Looked up from germline, CDR1 is SGHNT and CDR2 is YYREEE (reference sequence). This CDR3 has 15 amino acids. The CDR3 sequence: CASSVQAGASYEQYF. The CDR3 DNA sequence: TGTGCCAGCAGCGTTCAAGCGGGAGCCTCCTACGAGCAGTACTTC.

V is TRBV19 and J is TRBJ2-5, with a weak D call TRBD1 (6 bases). The CDR3 is 13 residues long. The V end was cut by 4 bases, the J end by 5 bases, with 11 bases between. From germline, CDR1 is LNHDA and CDR2 SQIVND (reference sequence). CDR3 sequence reads: CASSRTAAETQYF. As DNA, the CDR3 is TGTGCCAGTAGTAGGACAGCGGCGGAGACCCAGTACTTC.

The chain employs TRBV2 and TRBJ2-3; no firm D call. V was trimmed by 1 base and J by 2 bases, leaving 7 bases between them. The CDR3 length is 14 residues. CDR1 and CDR2 from the germline V gene are SNHLY and FYNNEI. This chain's CDR3 is CASSEGSSTDTQYF. For the CDR3, the DNA is TGTGCCAGCAGTGAAGGGTCCTCCACAGATACGCAGTATTTT.

As DNA, the CDR3 is TGTGCCAGCAGCCAAGATCCCGGGCCTGACGAAAAACTGTTTTTT. Translated, it gives CASSQDPGPDEKLFF. The rearrangement uses TRBV14 and TRBJ1-4; unclear D gene. Looked up from germline, CDR1 is SGHDN and CDR2 is FVKESK. The CDR3 runs to 15 residues. The V end lost 0 bases, the J end lost 8 bases, and 13 bases lay between the germline ends. The complete variable domain, with remaining parts taken from reference TRBV14 and TRBJ1-4, reads EAGVTQFPSHSVIEKGQTVTLRCDPISGHDNLYWYRRVMGKEIKFLLHFVKESKQDESGMPNNRFLAERTGGTYSTLKVQPAELEDSGVYFCASSQDPGPDEKLFFGSGTQLSVL.

The rearrangement joins TRBV13 to TRBJ2-2, with 8 bases that match TRBD2. The germline V gene has CDR1 PRHDT and CDR2 FYEKMQ (reference sequence). CDR3 length: 16 residues. Trimming at V came to 3 bases and at J to 3 bases, leaving 6 bases not matched to a gene. In DNA, the CDR3 is TGTGCCAGCAGCTTCCGAGTAGCGGGGTACACCGGGGAGCTGTTTTTT. Encoded protein: CASSFRVAGYTGELFF.

The J gene is TRBJ2-3, the V gene TRBV19; 7 nucleotides agree with TRBD2. CDR3 length: 15 residues. The V gene end was trimmed by 5 bases and the J gene end by 5 bases; junction bases not matched to a gene: 10. Germline lookup yields CDR1 LNHDA and CDR2 SQIVND (reference sequence). CDR3 nucleotides: TGTGCCAGTAGTCTGTGGGAGGGCCGCGGAGATACGCAGTATTTT. It specifies CASSLWEGRGDTQYF.

The chain uses TRBV5-1 and TRBJ2-7; TRBD2 is a possible D gene (5 bases). The V gene's germline CDR1 is SGHRS and CDR2 YFSETQ. This CDR3 region has 13 residues. The V and J ends lost 2 bases and 2 bases respectively, with 8 bases between them. CDR3 DNA: TGCGCCAGCAGCTTCGGGAATACCTACGAGCAGTACTTC. This sequence encodes CASSFGNTYEQYF.

The chain recombines TRBV5-1 with TRBJ2-2; 9 bases are a match to TRBD1. Germline CDR1 SGHRS, CDR2 YFSETQ. The CDR3 extends over 17 amino acids. The trim removed 5 bases at V and 7 bases at J, leaving 15 bases unmatched. The CDR3 region is CASRTGHTGGMSGELFF. For the CDR3, the DNA is TGCGCCAGCAGGACTGGGCATACAGGGGGCATGAGCGGGGAGCTGTTTTTT.

This clone occurred a few times. The chain recombines TRBV6-6 with TRBJ2-5, with a possible D match to TRBD1 (7 bases). The V gene lost 2 bases and the J gene lost 4 bases, with 14 bases spanning the gap. CDR1 MNHNY and CDR2 SVGAGI come from the germline V gene (reference sequence). There are 15 residues in the CDR3. CDR3 in DNA: TGTGCCAGCAGTTACGAGAGGGGGCGGGGAGAGACCCAGTACTTC. This translates into CASSYERGRGETQYF.

The chain carries TRBV5-1 and TRBJ2-5, with D unclear. Germline V gene sequence: CDR1 SGHRS, CDR2 YFSETQ. V was trimmed by 0 bases and J by 5 bases, leaving 2 bases between them. This CDR3 contains 11 residues. CDR3 sequence: CASSLDETQYF. Written as DNA, the CDR3 is TGCGCCAGCAGCTTGGATGAGACCCAGTACTTC.